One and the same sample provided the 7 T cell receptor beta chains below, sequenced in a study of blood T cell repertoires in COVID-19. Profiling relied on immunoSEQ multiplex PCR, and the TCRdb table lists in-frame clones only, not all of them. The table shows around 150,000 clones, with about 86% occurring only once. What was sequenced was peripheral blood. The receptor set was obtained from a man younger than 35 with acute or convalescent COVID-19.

The CDR3 is CPPRPQGGAQPQHF. The DNA of the CDR3 is TGCCCCCCCCGCCCACAGGGGGGAGCTCAGCCCCAGCATTTT. V usage is TRBV4-1 and J usage is TRBJ1-5, with 8 bases identical to TRBD1. Germline CDR1 reads MGHRA; CDR2 reads YSYEKL. CDR3 length: 14 residues.

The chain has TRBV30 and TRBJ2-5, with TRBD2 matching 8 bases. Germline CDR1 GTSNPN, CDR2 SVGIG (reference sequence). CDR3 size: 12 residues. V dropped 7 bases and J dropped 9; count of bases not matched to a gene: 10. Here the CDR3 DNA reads TGTGCCTTGACAGGAGCGCGGGGGGCCCAGTACTTC. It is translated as CALTGARGAQYF.

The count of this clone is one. The chain's CDR3 is CASSRTSGGAGELFF. DNA of the CDR3: TGTGCCAGCAGCAGGACTAGCGGGGGAGCCGGGGAGCTGTTTTTT. The chain has TRBV21-1 and TRBJ2-2; TRBD2 is the table's D call and was not checked against the DNA. TRBV21-1 corresponds to a pseudogene. The CDR3 spans 15 residues.

CDR3 protein: CASSLEGPPYEQYV. The CDR3 region has the DNA TGTGCCAGCAGCTTAGAGGGGCCCCCCTACGAGCAGTACGTC. V gene TRBV7-9 combines with J gene TRBJ2-7, with a possible D match to TRBD1 (5 bases). Per the germline V gene, CDR1 is SEHNR and CDR2 is FQNEAQ (reference sequence). The V gene lost 1 base and the J gene lost 2 bases, with 9 bases spanning the gap. The CDR3 contains 14 residues.

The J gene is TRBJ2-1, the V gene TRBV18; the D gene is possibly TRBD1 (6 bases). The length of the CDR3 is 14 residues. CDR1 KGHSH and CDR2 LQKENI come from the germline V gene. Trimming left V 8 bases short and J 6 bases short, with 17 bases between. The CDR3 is CASQPPGQINEQFF. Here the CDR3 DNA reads TGTGCCAGCCAGCCACCGGGACAAATCAATGAGCAGTTCTTC. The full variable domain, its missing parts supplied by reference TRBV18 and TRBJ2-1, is NAGVMQNPRHLVRRRGQEARLRCSPMKGHSHVYWYRQLPEEGLKFMVYLQKENIIDESGMPKERFSAEFPKEGPSILRIQQVVRGDSAAYFCASQPPGQINEQFFGPGTRLTVL.

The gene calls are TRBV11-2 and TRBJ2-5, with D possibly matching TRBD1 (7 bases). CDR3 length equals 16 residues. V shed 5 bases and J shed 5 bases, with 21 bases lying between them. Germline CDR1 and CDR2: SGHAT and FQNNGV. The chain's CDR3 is CASSPQGGGRGETQYF. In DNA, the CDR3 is TGTGCCAGCAGCCCCCAAGGAGGGGGCCGGGGGGAGACCCAGTACTTC. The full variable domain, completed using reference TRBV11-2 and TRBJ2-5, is EAGVAQSPRYKIIEKRQSVAFWCNPISGHATLYWYQQILGQGPKLLIQFQNNGVVDDSQLPKDRFSAERLKGVDSTLKIQPAKLEDSAVYLCASSPQGGGRGETQYFGPGTRLLVL.

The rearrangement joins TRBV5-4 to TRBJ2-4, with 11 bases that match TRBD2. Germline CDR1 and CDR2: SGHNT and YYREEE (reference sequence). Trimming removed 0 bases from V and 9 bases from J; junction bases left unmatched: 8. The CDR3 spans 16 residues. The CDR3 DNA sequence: TGTGCCAGCAGCTTGGCGGTAGCGGGGGGGCGGGGCATTCAGTACTTC. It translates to CASSLAVAGGRGIQYF.